This entry features one T cell receptor (beta chain) sequence. Sequencing used immunoSEQ multiplex PCR; TCRdb keeps in-frame clones, though not all of them. The sample includes around 99,000 clones, about 93% seen only once; the top ten take less than 1.5%. Trimming removed 0 bases from V and 4 bases from J; junction bases left unmatched: 10. Looked up from germline, CDR1 is SGHTA and CDR2 is FQGNSA. The CDR3 contains 17 residues. The data originate from a study of blood T cell repertoires in COVID-19. Input material: peripheral blood. The chain recombines TRBV7-2 with TRBJ2-7, with 9 bases that match TRBD1. This clonotype was obtained from a woman in her 30s with acute or convalescent COVID-19. The CDR3 spells CASSLAAQGALFYEQYF. For the CDR3, the DNA is TGTGCCAGCAGCTTAGCGGCACAGGGGGCCTTGTTTTACGAGCAGTACTTC. The full variable domain, rest sourced from reference TRBV7-2 and TRBJ2-7, is GAGVSQSPSNKVTEKGKDVELRCDPISGHTALYWYRQSLGQGLEFLIYFQGNSAPDKSGLPSDRFSAERTGGSVSTLTIQRTQQEDSAVYLCASSLAAQGALFYEQYFGPGTRLTVT.